This T cell receptor (beta chain) comes out of a study of shared clonotypes between healthy human individuals. The study, taken as a whole, reports: Naive CD4 clonotypes were shared across several donors at roughly 5.3%. Naive subsets, compared against memory subsets, generally had larger estimated richness values.

Splitting of CD4+ cells produced CD45RA+ naive and CD45RA-negative memory subsets. Per the germline V gene, CDR1 is SGHAT and CDR2 is FQDESV (reference sequence). This CDR3 contains 17 residues. V was clipped by 5 bases and J by 0 bases; unmatched bases: 7. The repertoire was sequenced with immunoSEQ multiplex PCR; TCRdb's copy has only in-frame clones and lacks some. The data show about 2 million clones, with 85% to 95% seen just once and 0.1% to 0.15% held by the top ten. A word on this clone: The antigen is undetermined.

Material: naive CD4+ T cells sorted from blood. Stated subset: CD45RA+ positively selected. The chain employs TRBV11-1 and TRBJ1-4; 9 bases line up with TRBD1. This TCR derives from a man between 18 and 35 years old in good health. CDR3 sequence reads: CASSPGQGTSTNEKLFF. The CDR3 DNA reads as TGTGCCAGCAGCCCTGGACAGGGGACTTCAACTAATGAAAAACTGTTTTTT.